This T cell receptor beta chain comes out of a study of blood T cell repertoires in COVID-19. The CDR3 totals 12 residues. Trimming left V 5 bases short and J 12 bases short, with 16 bases between. CDR1 is SGHTA, CDR2 FQGNSA, per germline. The method was immunoSEQ multiplex PCR; TCRdb's version includes in-frame clones alone and lacks a portion of them. The table records about 140,000 clones, roughly 88% of them present only once. The receptor was isolated from a woman in her fifties or sixties with acute or convalescent COVID-19. The sequencing sample was made of peripheral blood. The rearrangement links TRBV7-2 to TRBJ1-1; unclear D gene. The CDR3 sequence is CASSLVGSVTFF. The CDR3, as DNA: TGTGCCAGCAGCCTGGTCGGGTCAGTAACTTTCTTT.